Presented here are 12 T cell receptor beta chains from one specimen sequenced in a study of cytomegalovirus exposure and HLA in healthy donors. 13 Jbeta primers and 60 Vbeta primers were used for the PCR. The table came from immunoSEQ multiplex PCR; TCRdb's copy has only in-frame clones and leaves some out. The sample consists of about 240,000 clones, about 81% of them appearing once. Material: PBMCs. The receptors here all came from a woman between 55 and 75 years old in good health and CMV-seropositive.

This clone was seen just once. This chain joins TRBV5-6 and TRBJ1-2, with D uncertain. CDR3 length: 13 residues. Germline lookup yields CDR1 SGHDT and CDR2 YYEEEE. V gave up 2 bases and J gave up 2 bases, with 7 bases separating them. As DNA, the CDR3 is TGTGCCAGCAGCTTCGGGTTGAACTATGGCTACACCTTC. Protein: CASSFGLNYGYTF. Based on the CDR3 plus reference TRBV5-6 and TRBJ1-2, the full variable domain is DAGVTQSPTHLIKTRGQQVTLRCSPKSGHDTVSWYQQALGQGPQFIFQYYEEEERQRGNFPDRFSGHQFPNYSSELNVNALLLGDSALYLCASSFGLNYGYTFGSGTRLTVV.

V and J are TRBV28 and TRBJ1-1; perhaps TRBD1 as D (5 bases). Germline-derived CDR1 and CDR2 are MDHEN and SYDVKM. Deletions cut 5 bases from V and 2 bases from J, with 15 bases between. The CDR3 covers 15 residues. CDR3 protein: CASSTADMINTEAFF. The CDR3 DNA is TGTGCCAGCAGTACCGCGGACATGATCAACACTGAAGCTTTCTTT.

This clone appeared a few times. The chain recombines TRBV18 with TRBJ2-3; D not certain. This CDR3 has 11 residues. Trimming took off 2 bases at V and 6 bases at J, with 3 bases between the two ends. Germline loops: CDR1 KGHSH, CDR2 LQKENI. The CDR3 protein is CASSPEDTQYF. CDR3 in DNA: TGTGCCAGCTCACCAGAGGATACGCAGTATTTT.

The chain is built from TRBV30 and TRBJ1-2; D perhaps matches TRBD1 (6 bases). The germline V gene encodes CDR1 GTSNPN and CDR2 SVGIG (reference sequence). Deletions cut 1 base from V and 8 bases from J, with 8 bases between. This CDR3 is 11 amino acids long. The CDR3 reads CAWSGGGGYTF. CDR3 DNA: TGTGCCTGGAGTGGAGGGGGAGGCTACACCTTC. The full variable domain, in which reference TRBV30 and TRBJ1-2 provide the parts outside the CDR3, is SQTIHQWPATLVQPVGSPLSLECTVEGTSNPNLYWYRQAAGRGLQLLFYSVGIGQISSEVPQNLSASRPQDRQFILSSKKLLLSDSGFYLCAWSGGGGYTFGSGTRLTVV.

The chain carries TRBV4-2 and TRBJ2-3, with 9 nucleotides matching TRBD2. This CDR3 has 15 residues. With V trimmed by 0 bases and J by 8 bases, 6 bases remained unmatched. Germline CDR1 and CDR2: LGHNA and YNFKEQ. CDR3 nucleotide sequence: TGTGCCAGCAGCCAAGAGGCTAGCGGGAAAGGTACGCAGTATTTT. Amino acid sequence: CASSQEASGKGTQYF.

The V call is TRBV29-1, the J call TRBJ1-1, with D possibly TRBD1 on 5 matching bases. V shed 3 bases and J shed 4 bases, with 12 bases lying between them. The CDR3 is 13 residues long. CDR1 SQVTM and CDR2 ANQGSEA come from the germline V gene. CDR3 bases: TGCAGCGTTGATGCAGGGTTGGCCACTGAAGCTTTCTTT. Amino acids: CSVDAGLATEAFF.

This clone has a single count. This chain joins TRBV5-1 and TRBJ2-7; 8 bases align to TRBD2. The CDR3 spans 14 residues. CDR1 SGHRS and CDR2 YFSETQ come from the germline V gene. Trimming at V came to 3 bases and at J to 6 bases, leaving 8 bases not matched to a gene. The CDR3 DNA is TGCGCCAGCAGCTCCTCCGGGACTAGGGGCGAGCAGTACTTC. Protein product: CASSSSGTRGEQYF.

The CDR3 protein is CASRGLGTGELFF. CDR3 nucleotide sequence: TGTGCCAGCAGGGGGCTGGGCACCGGGGAGCTGTTTTTT. This chain links TRBV19 with TRBJ2-2; 8 nucleotides match TRBD1. The CDR3 is 13 residues long. V shed 9 bases, J shed 4 bases, and the junction held 4 bases outside the gene matches. Germline CDR1 reads LNHDA; CDR2 reads SQIVND (reference sequence).

The CDR3: CASSLDAHYNEQFF. As DNA, the CDR3 is TGCGCCAGCAGCTTGGACGCACACTACAATGAGCAGTTCTTC. This chain connects TRBV5-1 to TRBJ2-1; D ambiguous. Per germline, CDR1 SGHRS and CDR2 YFSETQ. V lost 0 bases, J lost 3 bases, and 7 bases lay in between. The CDR3 has 14 amino acids.

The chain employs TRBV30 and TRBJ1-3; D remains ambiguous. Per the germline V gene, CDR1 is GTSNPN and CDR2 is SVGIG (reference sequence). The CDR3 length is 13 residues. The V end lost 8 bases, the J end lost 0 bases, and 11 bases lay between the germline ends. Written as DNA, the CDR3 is TGTGCCCGGGTCGCCCTCTCTGGAAACACCATATATTTT. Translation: CARVALSGNTIYF.

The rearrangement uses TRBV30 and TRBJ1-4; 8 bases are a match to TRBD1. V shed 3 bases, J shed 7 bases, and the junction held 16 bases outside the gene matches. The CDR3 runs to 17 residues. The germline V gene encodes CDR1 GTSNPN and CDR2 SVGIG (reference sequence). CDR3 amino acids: CAWRRDSSRGRGEKLFF. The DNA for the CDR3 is TGTGCCTGGAGGAGAGACAGTTCCAGGGGGCGCGGTGAAAAACTGTTTTTT. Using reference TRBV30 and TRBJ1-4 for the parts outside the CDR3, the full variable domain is SQTIHQWPATLVQPVGSPLSLECTVEGTSNPNLYWYRQAAGRGLQLLFYSVGIGQISSEVPQNLSASRPQDRQFILSSKKLLLSDSGFYLCAWRRDSSRGRGEKLFFGSGTQLSVL.

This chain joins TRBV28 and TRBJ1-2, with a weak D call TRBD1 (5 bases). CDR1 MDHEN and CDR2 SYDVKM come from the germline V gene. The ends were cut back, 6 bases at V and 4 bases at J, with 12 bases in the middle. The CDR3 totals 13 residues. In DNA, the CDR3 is TGTGCCAGCAGCCATGACAGCACCTATGGCTACACCTTC. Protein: CASSHDSTYGYTF.